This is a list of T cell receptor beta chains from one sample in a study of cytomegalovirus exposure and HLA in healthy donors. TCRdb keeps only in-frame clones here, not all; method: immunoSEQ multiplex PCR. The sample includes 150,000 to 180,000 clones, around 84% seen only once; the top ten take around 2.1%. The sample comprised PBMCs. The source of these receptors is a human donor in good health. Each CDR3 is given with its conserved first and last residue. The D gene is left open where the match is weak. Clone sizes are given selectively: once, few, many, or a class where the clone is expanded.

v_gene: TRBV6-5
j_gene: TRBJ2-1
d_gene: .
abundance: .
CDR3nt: TGTGCCAGTCGGGAGGACAGGGATATCAATGAGCAGTTCTTC
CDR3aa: CASREDRDINEQFF

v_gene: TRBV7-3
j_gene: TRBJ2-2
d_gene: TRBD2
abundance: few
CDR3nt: TGTGCCAGCAGCTCGACTAGCGGGGGATACACCGGGGAGCTGTTTTTT
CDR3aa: CASSSTSGGYTGELFF

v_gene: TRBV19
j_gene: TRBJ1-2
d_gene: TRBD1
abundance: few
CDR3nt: TGTGCCAGTAATGGGCTACAGGGGAACTATGGCTACACCTTC
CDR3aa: CASNGLQGNYGYTF

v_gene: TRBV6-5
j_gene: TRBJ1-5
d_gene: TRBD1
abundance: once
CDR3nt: TGTGCCAGCAGGGGGACAGGTCTGGGCAATCAGCCCCAGCATTTT
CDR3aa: CASRGTGLGNQPQHF

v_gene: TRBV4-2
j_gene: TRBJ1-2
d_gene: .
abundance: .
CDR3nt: TGTGCCAGCAGCCAAGATCCGACAGTTAATAGCTACACCTTC
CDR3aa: CASSQDPTVNSYTF

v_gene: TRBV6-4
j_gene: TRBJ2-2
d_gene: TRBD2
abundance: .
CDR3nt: TGTGCCAGCAGTGACTCTGAAGCGGGGCTAACCGGGGAGCTGTTTTTT
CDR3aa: CASSDSEAGLTGELFF

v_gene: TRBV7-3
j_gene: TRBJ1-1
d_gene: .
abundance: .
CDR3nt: TGTGCCAGCAGCTTAATGTCCCAGAACACTGAAGCTTTCTTT
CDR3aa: CASSLMSQNTEAFF

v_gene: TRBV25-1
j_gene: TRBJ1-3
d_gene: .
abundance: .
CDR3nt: TGTGCCAGCAGTGCGGCAGGTGGAAACACCATATATTTT
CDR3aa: CASSAAGGNTIYF

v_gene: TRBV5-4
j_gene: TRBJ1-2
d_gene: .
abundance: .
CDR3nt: TGTGCCAGCAGCTTGAATGCAGGGGAAAGCTATGGCTACACCTTC
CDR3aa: CASSLNAGESYGYTF

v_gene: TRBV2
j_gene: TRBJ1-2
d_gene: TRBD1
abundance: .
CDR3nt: TGTGCCAGTCGTCCGACAGGGTGGGGCTACACCTTC
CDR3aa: CASRPTGWGYTF

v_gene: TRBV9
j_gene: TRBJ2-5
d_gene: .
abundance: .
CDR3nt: TGTGCCAGCAGCGCCCAAAGGGGTAGACAAGAGACCCAGTACTTC
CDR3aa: CASSAQRGRQETQYF

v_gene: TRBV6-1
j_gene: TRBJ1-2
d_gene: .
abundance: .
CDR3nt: TGTGCCAGCACTAGTGAAATCCTATATGGCTACACCTTC
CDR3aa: CASTSEILYGYTF

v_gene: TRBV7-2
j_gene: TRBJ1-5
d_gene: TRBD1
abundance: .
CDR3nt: TGTGCCAGCAGCGAACAAACAGGGGGCGGCCAGCCCCAGCATTTT
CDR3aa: CASSEQTGGGQPQHF

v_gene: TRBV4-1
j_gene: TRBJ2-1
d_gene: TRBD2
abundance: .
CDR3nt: TGCGCCAGCAGCCACTATCTGATAAAATTGGGACTAGCCAAACACAATGAGCAGTTCTTC
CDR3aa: CASSHYLIKLGLAKHNEQFF

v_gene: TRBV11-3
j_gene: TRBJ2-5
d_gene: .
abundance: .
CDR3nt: TGTGCCAGCAGCCGCGGGGAGACCCAGTACTTC
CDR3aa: CASSRGETQYF

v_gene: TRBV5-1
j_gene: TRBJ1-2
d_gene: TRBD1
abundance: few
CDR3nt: TGCGCCAGCAGCTTACGGACAGGGGGCTATGGCTACACCTTC
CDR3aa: CASSLRTGGYGYTF

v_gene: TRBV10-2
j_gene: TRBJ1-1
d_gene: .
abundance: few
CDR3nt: TGCGCCAGTATGAACACTGAAGCTTTCTTT
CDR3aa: CASMNTEAFF

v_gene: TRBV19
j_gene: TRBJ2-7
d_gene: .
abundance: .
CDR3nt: TGTGCCAGTAGTAGAGCTGGGCAGGCCTACGAGCAGTACTTC
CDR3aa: CASSRAGQAYEQYF

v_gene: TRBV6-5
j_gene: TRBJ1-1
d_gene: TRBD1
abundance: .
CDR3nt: TGTGCCAGCAGTTTGGGACAGGGGATGAACACTGAAGCTTTCTTT
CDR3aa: CASSLGQGMNTEAFF

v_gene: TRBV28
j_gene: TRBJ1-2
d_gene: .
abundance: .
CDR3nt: TGTGCCAGCAGTTTCCCAGTCGCTAACTATGGCTACACCTTC
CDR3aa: CASSFPVANYGYTF

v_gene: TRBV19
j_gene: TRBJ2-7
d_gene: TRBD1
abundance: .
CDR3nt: TGTGCCAGTAGTCGGATTCCGGGACAGGGCTCCTACGAGCAGTACTTC
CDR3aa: CASSRIPGQGSYEQYF

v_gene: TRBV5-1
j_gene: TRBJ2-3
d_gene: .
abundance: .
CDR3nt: TGCGCCAGTATCCGGGACACCAGCACAGATACGCAGTATTTT
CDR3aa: CASIRDTSTDTQYF

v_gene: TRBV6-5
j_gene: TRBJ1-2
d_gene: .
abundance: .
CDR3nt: TGTGCCAGCAATTATGGGCAGGGGAACATCTATGGCTACACCTTC
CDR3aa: CASNYGQGNIYGYTF

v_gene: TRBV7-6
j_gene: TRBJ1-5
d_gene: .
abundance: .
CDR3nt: TGTGCCAGCAGCGAAACCGCCGGGTGGGGGCGCAATCAGCCCCAGCATTTT
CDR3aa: CASSETAGWGRNQPQHF

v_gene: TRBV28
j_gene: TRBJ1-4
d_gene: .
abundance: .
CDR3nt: TGTGCCAGCAGACTCAATGAAAAACTGTTTTTT
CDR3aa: CASRLNEKLFF

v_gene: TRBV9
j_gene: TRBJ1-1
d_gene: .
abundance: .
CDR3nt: TGTGCCAGCAGCGTGGGGGGGGCCACTGAAGCTTTCTTT
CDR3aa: CASSVGGATEAFF

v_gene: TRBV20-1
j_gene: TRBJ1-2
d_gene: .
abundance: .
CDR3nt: TGCAGTGCTCTGGGCTACTATGGCTACACCTTC
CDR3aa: CSALGYYGYTF

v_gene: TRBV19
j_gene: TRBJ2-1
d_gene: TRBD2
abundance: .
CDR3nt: TGTGCCAGTAGTCCTCTAGCGGGAGCACACAATGAGCAGTTCTTC
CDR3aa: CASSPLAGAHNEQFF

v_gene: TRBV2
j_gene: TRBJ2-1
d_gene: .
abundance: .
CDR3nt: TGTGCCAGCAGTGAAAGGTCGGGAGAGTCAAATGAGCAGTTCTTC
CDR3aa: CASSERSGESNEQFF

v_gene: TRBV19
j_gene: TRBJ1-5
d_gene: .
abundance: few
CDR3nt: TGTGCCACCACGGACAGCGAGAATCAGCCCCAGCATTTT
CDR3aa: CATTDSENQPQHF

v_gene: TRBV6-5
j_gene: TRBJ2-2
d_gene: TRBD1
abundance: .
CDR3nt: TGTGCCAGCAGTTACGGGGACAGGGGCAGCGGGGAGCTGTTTTTT
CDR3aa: CASSYGDRGSGELFF

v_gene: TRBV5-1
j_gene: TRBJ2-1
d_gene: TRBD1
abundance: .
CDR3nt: TGCGCCAGCAGCTTGGGACAGGGGACATATGAGCAGTTCTTC
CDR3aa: CASSLGQGTYEQFF

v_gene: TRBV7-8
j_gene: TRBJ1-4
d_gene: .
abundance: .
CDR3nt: TGTGCCAGCACCCCCTCGGACTATAATGAAAAACTGTTTTTT
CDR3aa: CASTPSDYNEKLFF

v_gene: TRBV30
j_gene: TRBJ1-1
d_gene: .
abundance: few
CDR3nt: TGTGCCTGGAACGAGGGGGGGCCCACTGAAGCTTTCTTT
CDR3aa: CAWNEGGPTEAFF

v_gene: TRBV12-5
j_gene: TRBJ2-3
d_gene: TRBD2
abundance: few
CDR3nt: TGTGCTAGTGAAAGCGGGGGGGCCGCAGATACGCAGTATTTT
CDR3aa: CASESGGAADTQYF

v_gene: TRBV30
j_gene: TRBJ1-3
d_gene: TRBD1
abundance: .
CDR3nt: TGTGCCTGGACAGGGGGCGAAAAGAAAGGAAACACCATATATTTT
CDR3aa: CAWTGGEKKGNTIYF

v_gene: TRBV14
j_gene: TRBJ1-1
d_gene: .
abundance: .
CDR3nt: TGTGCCAGCAGCCAAGGAGGGTTCCGGGACACTGAAGCTTTCTTT
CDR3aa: CASSQGGFRDTEAFF

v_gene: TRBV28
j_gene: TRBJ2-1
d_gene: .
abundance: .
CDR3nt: TGTGCCAGCAGTGGCGGGACCGGATACAATGAGCAGTTCTTC
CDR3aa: CASSGGTGYNEQFF

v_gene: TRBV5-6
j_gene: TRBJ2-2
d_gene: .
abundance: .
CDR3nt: TGTGCCAGCAGCTGGAGGGGGGGTCCCGGGGAGCTGTTTTTT
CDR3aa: CASSWRGGPGELFF

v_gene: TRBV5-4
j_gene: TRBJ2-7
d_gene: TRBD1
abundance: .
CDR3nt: TGTGCCAGCAGCACGACAGGGGCTCTCTCCTACGAGCAGTACTTC
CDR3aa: CASSTTGALSYEQYF

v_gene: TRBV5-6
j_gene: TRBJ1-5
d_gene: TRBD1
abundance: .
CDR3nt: TGTGCCAGCAGCTACCGACAGGGGGGCCAGCCCCAGCATTTT
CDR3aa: CASSYRQGGQPQHF

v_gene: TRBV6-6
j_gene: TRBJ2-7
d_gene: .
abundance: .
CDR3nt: TGTGCCAGCAGTGACACACCCACCTACGAGCAGTACTTC
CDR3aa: CASSDTPTYEQYF

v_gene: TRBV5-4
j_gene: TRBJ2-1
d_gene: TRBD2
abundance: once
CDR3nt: TGTGCCAGCAGCTCGACTAGCGGGGGAGGAGGTGAGCAGTTCTTC
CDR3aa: CASSSTSGGGGEQFF

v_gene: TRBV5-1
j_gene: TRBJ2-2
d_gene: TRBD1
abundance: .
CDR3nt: TGCGCCAGCAGAAGCCGGGACAGGGCGGGCGGGGAGCTGTTTTTT
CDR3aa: CASRSRDRAGGELFF

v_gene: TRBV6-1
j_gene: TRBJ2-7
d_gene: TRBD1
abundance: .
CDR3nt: TGTGCCAGCAGGAAGGGGGCCCACGAGCAGTACTTC
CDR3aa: CASRKGAHEQYF

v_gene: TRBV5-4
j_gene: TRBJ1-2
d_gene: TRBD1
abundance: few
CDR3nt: TGTGCCAGCAGCGACAGGGTAGGCGGCTACACCTTC
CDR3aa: CASSDRVGGYTF

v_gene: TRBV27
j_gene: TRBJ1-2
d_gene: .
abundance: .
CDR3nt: TGTGCCAGCAGCGCGGGGGGTTATGGCTACACCTTC
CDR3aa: CASSAGGYGYTF

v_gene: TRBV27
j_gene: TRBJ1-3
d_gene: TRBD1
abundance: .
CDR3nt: TGTGCCAGCAGTTTATCGTCACAGGGGGCTGGAAACACCATATATTTT
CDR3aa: CASSLSSQGAGNTIYF

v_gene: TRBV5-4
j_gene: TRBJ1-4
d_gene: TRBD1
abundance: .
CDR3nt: TGTGCCAGCAGCTCAAACAGGGGAACTAATGAAAAACTGTTTTTT
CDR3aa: CASSSNRGTNEKLFF

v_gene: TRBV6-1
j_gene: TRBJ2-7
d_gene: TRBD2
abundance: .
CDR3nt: TGTGCCAGCAGTGAAGGACTAGCGGGGATTTACGAGCAGTACTTC
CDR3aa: CASSEGLAGIYEQYF

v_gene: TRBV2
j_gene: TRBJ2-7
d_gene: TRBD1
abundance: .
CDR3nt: TGTGCCAGCAGTGTCGGGACAGTCTACGAGCAGTACTTC
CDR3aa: CASSVGTVYEQYF

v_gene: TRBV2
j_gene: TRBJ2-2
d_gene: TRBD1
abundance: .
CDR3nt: TGTGCCAGCAGGGGAGACAGGGGGCGCACCGGGGAGCTGTTTTTT
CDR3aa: CASRGDRGRTGELFF

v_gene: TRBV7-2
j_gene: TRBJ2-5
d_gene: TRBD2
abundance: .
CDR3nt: TGTGCCAGTCTGATAGCGGGGGGCCAAGAGACCCAGTACTTC
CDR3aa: CASLIAGGQETQYF

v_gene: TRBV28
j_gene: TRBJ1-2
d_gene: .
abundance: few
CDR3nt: TGTGCCAGCAGCTCCCCCCTCTCCCGCTATGGCTACACCTTC
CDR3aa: CASSSPLSRYGYTF

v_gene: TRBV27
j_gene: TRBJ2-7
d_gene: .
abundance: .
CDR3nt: TGTGCCAGCAGTTTAGGGGGGTCCCTCTATGGCTACGAGCAGTACTTC
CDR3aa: CASSLGGSLYGYEQYF

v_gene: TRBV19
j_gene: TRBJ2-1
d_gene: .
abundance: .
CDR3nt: TGTGCCAGTAGAAATACACGACTCTCCTACAATGAGCAGTTCTTC
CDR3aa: CASRNTRLSYNEQFF

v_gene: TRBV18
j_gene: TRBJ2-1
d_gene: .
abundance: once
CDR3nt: TGTGCCAGCTCACCAAGCTCCGATCTGCAGTTCTTC
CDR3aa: CASSPSSDLQFF

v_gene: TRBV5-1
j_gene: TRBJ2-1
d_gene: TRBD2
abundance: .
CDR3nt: TGCGCCAGCAGCTTGGTTGATGGCGGGAGGGAGTCGGGCGAGCAGTTCTTC
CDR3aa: CASSLVDGGRESGEQFF

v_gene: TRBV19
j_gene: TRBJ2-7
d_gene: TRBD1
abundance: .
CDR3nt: TGTGCCAGTAGGGGGACAGGGTCGTACGAGCAGTACTTC
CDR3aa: CASRGTGSYEQYF